The TCR beta chain described here comes from a study of T cell repertoires in cytomegalovirus infection. TCRdb re-called the reads through MiXCR, storing one row per CDR3 protein. Seen here are some 100,000 distinct CDR3 sequences, about 22% observed once, and the top ten hold 39%. The table lists this clonotype with many counts. Its target is not known. Broader study findings: Within the response measured ex vivo, HLA-C-restricted CMV-specific TCR beta clonotypes were dominant.

The CDR3 sequence is 12 residues long. Germline V gene sequence: CDR1 MNHEY, CDR2 SVGEGT. V shed 6 bases and J shed 6 bases, with 12 bases lying between them. The sequencing input was CD8+ T cells from PBMCs. The V and J genes are TRBV6-2 or TRBV6-3 and TRBJ2-7; no clear D. The clonotype originates from a human donor in good health (CMV status not recorded). Some clones in this sample may be carry-over from other donors' samples. Here the CDR3 reads CASSPALFEQYF. The CDR3, as DNA: TGTGCCAGCAGCCCCGCTTTATTCGAGCAGTACTTC.